In its sample, the clone carrying this T cell receptor beta chain was seen once. Its antigen is currently unknown. An end of the junction does not agree with germline; a read error may underlie this. These data originate in a study of blood T cells in healthy people across ages. General observations from the study: There was no known CMV status for donors, so expanded clonotype changes were possibly confounded. The long-lived group displayed more naive CD4+ cells, plus higher diversity, than the aged donors did.

With a J-beta primer mix and a sample-barcoded 5' primer, a second PCR ran about 7 to 12 cycles. Using its own MiXCR run on the 5' RACE reads, TCRdb lists one record per CDR3 protein. The sample includes fewer than 900,000 distinct CDR3 sequences, roughly 47% seen only once; the top ten take 20% to 25%. Germline V gene data show CDR1 as SQVTM and CDR2 as ANQGSEA. The length of the CDR3 is 13 residues. Sequencing was done on a sample of blood. J is TRBJ1-1 and V is TRBV29-1, with D possibly TRBD1 on 6 matching bases. This clonotype originated in a woman aged 60-75 years in good health. The CDR3 region has the DNA TGCAGCGCCCTCAAACAGGGAAACACTGGAGCTTTCTTT. It is translated as CSALKQGNTGAFF.